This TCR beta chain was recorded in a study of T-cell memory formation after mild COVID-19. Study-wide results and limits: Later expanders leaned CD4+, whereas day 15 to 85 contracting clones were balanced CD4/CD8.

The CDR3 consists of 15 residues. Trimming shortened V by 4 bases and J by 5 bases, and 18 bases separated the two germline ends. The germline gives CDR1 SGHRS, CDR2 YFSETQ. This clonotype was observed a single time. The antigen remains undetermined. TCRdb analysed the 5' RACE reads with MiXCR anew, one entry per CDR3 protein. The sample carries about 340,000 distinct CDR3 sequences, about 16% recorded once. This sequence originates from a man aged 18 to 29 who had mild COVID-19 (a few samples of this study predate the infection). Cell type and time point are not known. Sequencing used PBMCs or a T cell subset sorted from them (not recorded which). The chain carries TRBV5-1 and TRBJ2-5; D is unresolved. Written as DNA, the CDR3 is TGCGCCAGCAGCATGAGACCCTCCCCCGCGGAGACCCAGTACTTC. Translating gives CASSMRPSPAETQYF.